This entry features one TCR beta chain sequence. TCR beta CDR3 regions were amplified from RNA transcripts. The TCR CDR3 first-round RT-PCR relied on the HTBI primer set. A single record per CDR3 protein comes from TCRdb applying MiXCR to the multiplex PCR reads. The sample records some 500,000 distinct CDR3 sequences, about 16% being singletons. These data originate in a study of T cells in Graves' hyperthyroidism and ophthalmopathy. Study overall: Peripheral blood was taken when the disease was first diagnosed, before any treatment began.

This CDR3 comprises 15 residues. Germline-derived CDR1 and CDR2 are SGHTA and FQGNSA. Trimming cost V 1 base and J 3 bases, with 13 bases left between them. This clonotype originated in a woman aged 30 to 39 with Graves' ophthalmopathy. V and J are TRBV7-2 and TRBJ2-7; perhaps TRBD2 as D (5 bases). The sequenced material came from blood. In DNA form, the CDR3 reads TGTGCCAGCAGCTTAGACGGGGTTAGAAACTACGAGCAGTACTTC. It encodes CASSLDGVRNYEQYF.